These 24 T cell receptor beta chains were sequenced from one sample in a study of T-cell reconstitution after alpha-beta-depleted transplantation in children. The TCRbeta library was prepared with unique molecular identifiers. TCRdb passed the PCR reads through MiXCR, listing each CDR3 protein once. The profile shows about 610,000 distinct CDR3 sequences, about 10% of them singletons. Sequenced material: PBMCs from the stem cell graft donor, taken from the stem cell graft. These receptors came from a human donor who donated a stem cell graft to a child with acute myeloid leukemia.

This clonotype has ten or more counts. The J gene is TRBJ2-5, the V gene TRBV5-1; TRBD2 is a possible D gene (5 bases). Germline V CDR1 and CDR2: SGHRS, YFSETQ. The V and J ends lost 0 bases and 2 bases respectively, with 14 bases between them. The CDR3 is 16 residues long. In DNA, the CDR3 is TGCGCCAGCAGCTTGGGGACTTCGTTATCACAAGAGACCCAGTACTTC. Translating gives CASSLGTSLSQETQYF. Using reference TRBV5-1 and TRBJ2-5 for the parts outside the CDR3, the full variable domain is KAGVTQTPRYLIKTRGQQVTLSCSPISGHRSVSWYQQTPGQGLQFLFEYFSETQRNKGNFPGRFSGRQFSNSRSEMNVSTLELGDSALYLCASSLGTSLSQETQYFGPGTRLLVL.

Ten or more counts support this clonotype. V gene TRBV3-1 combines with J gene TRBJ2-7; tentative D call: TRBD2 (6 bases). The CDR3 is 12 amino acids. CDR1 is LGHDT, CDR2 YNNKEL, per germline (reference sequence). Trimming removed 2 bases at V and 5 bases at J, with 7 bases between. CDR3 sequence: CASSQTSHEQYF. The CDR3, as DNA: TGTGCCAGCAGCCAAACTAGCCACGAGCAGTACTTC.

Here the CDR3 DNA reads TGTGCCATCACTGGCTCCGTGGGCGGGAGTCCCCCCTACGAGCAGTACTTC. It specifies CAITGSVGGSPPYEQYF. The rearrangement joins TRBV10-3 to TRBJ2-7; 7 bases agree with TRBD2. CDR3 size: 17 residues. V lost 7 bases, J lost 2 bases, and 17 bases stayed unmatched. Germline assignment: CDR1 ENHRY and CDR2 SYGVKD.

V is TRBV3-1 and J is TRBJ2-3; weak D call: TRBD1 (6 bases). V lost 3 bases and J 5 bases, leaving 15 bases between the germline ends. This CDR3 is 15 amino acids long. In germline, CDR1 is LGHDT, CDR2 YNNKEL (reference sequence). CDR3 sequence reads: CASSQQGRGGDTQYF. CDR3 sequence (DNA): TGTGCCAGCAGCCAGCAGGGCAGAGGGGGAGATACGCAGTATTTT.

In this sample, this clonotype turned up a few times. This chain joins TRBV28 and TRBJ2-5; D perhaps matches TRBD1 (7 bases). Germline CDR1 reads MDHEN; CDR2 reads SYDVKM. The germline V and J ends were trimmed by 5 bases and 2 bases, with 12 bases remaining between them. This CDR3 is built from 14 residues. CDR3 bases: TGTGCCAGCAGTCAGGGGGGCATACAAGAGACCCAGTACTTC. Translating gives CASSQGGIQETQYF.

This clonotype was seen many times. The J gene is TRBJ2-3, the V gene TRBV20-1; TRBD2 agrees at 8 bases. Germline trimming cut 3 bases from V and 8 bases from J; bases unmatched to any gene: 13. The CDR3 has 15 amino acids. Germline lookup yields CDR1 DFQATT and CDR2 SNEGSKA (reference sequence). CDR3 DNA sequence: TGCAGTGCTAGTTTACTAGCGGTTTCGGTTGGTACGCAGTATTTT. This encodes CSASLLAVSVGTQYF.

This clonotype was counted at least ten times. V gene TRBV4-3 combines with J gene TRBJ2-1; TRBD1 aligns across 9 bases. The CDR3 sequence is 15 residues long. In germline, CDR1 is LGHNA, CDR2 YSLEER. V shed 4 bases, J shed 8 bases, and the junction held 9 bases outside the gene matches. The CDR3 region is CASSRSGQGRDEQFF. CDR3 nucleotides: TGCGCCAGCAGCCGTTCGGGACAGGGCAGGGATGAGCAGTTCTTC.

The chain couples TRBV28 to TRBJ2-1, with 9 nucleotides matching TRBD2. This CDR3 contains 12 residues. Germline values: CDR1 MDHEN, CDR2 SYDVKM. V trimming: 6 bases; J trimming: 15 bases; junction bases outside the gene matches: 9. Here the CDR3 reads CASSQSGRLAFF. CDR3 bases: TGTGCCAGCAGCCAGAGCGGGAGGCTGGCGTTCTTC.

The gene calls are TRBV20-1 and TRBJ2-1; 13 positions match TRBD2. Germline CDR1 is DFQATT and CDR2 is SNEGSKA (reference sequence). The CDR3 has 16 amino acids. V shed 1 base, J shed 2 bases, and the junction held 2 bases outside the gene matches. This CDR3 is CSARGTSGGAYNEQFF. In nucleotides, the CDR3 is TGCAGTGCTAGAGGGACTAGCGGGGGAGCCTACAATGAGCAGTTCTTC.

The chain links TRBV5-1 to TRBJ1-5; the match to TRBD1 covers 8 bases. Per the germline V gene, CDR1 is SGHRS and CDR2 is YFSETQ. The CDR3 runs to 15 residues. J was trimmed by 11 bases and V by 0 bases; bases with no gene match: 10. The CDR3 region is CASSLEGQGSSAQHF. The CDR3 DNA reads TGCGCCAGCAGCTTGGAAGGACAGGGTTCCTCGGCCCAGCATTTT.

V and J are TRBV28 and TRBJ2-5; D might be TRBD2 (5 bases). V lost 3 bases to trimming and J lost 7 bases, with 18 bases between them. Germline-derived CDR1 and CDR2 are MDHEN and SYDVKM. The CDR3 contains 15 residues. CDR3 protein: CASSFEGVLSRTQYF. The CDR3 bases are TGTGCCAGCAGTTTCGAGGGAGTCCTTAGTAGGACCCAGTACTTC.

V and J are TRBV29-1 and TRBJ2-2; tentatively, D is TRBD1 (5 bases). The CDR3 spans 13 residues. V was cut by 3 bases and J by 5 bases, with 10 bases left in between. Germline values: CDR1 SQVTM, CDR2 ANQGSEA. CDR3 sequence reads: CSVDQGYTGELFF. DNA of the CDR3: TGCAGCGTTGATCAGGGTTATACCGGGGAGCTGTTTTTT.

The chain carries TRBV6-2 or TRBV6-3 and TRBJ2-2, with 8 bases that match TRBD1. This CDR3 comprises 13 residues. Germline CDR1 MNHEY, CDR2 SVGEGT. The trim removed 0 bases at V and 13 bases at J, leaving 4 bases unmatched. Here the CDR3 DNA reads TGTGCCAGCAGTTACTCTTCCGGGACAGGGCTGTTTTTT. Its translation: CASSYSSGTGLFF.

This clonotype was found many times. V is TRBV20-1 and J is TRBJ2-1, with TRBD2 identical over 9 bases. The CDR3 covers 15 residues. The V segment lost 0 bases and the J segment 4 bases; nucleotides outside the gene matches: 4. Per germline, CDR1 DFQATT and CDR2 SNEGSKA (reference sequence). The CDR3 is CSARDWREGYNEQFF. The CDR3, as DNA: TGCAGTGCTAGAGATTGGCGGGAGGGGTACAATGAGCAGTTCTTC.

The chain links TRBV28 to TRBJ2-1; a weak D match, TRBD2 (6 bases). CDR3 length: 16 amino acids. Germline V gives CDR1 MDHEN, CDR2 SYDVKM. The V and J ends lost 5 bases and 6 bases respectively, with 20 bases between them. CDR3 nucleotides: TGTGCCAGCAGTCCATATTCTACATTGGGACTCAATGAGCAGTTCTTC. Residues: CASSPYSTLGLNEQFF.

On this clonotype itself: This may be a read error, as it is one base from a much larger clone. The rearrangement links TRBV3-1 to TRBJ2-4; no clear D gene. Looked up from germline, CDR1 is LGHDT and CDR2 is YNNKEL (reference sequence). The CDR3 loop spans 13 amino acids. Here the CDR3 reads CASSQAAENIHYF. The CDR3 DNA follows: TGTGCCAGCAGCCAAGCAGCTGAAAACATTCACTACTTC. Full variable domain (outside the CDR3, taken from reference TRBV3-1 and TRBJ2-4): DTAVSQTPKYLVTQMGNDKSIKCEQNLGHDTMYWYKQDSKKFLKIMFSYNNKELIINETVPNRFSPKSPDKAHLNLHINSLELGDSAVYFCASSQAAENIHYFGAGTRLSVL.

This clonotype has just a few counts. The chain has TRBV20-1 and TRBJ1-5, with D possibly being TRBD1 (5 bases). V dropped 2 bases and J dropped 6 bases, with 8 bases sitting between them. Germline V gene sequence: CDR1 DFQATT, CDR2 SNEGSKA (reference sequence). The CDR3 runs 12 residues. CDR3 sequence: CSARTGSQPQHF. CDR3 coding DNA: TGCAGTGCTAGAACAGGTTCTCAGCCCCAGCATTTT.

This clonotype occurred many times. The rearrangement joins TRBV4-3 to TRBJ2-7; D is undetermined. Trimming removed 0 bases at V and 0 bases at J, with 9 bases between. The length of the CDR3 is 15 residues. From germline, CDR1 is LGHNA and CDR2 YSLEER. The CDR3 DNA is TGCGCCAGCAGCCAAGAGTATGCGGTCTCCTACGAGCAGTACTTC. It translates to CASSQEYAVSYEQYF.

This clonotype was seen a handful of times. J is TRBJ1-5 and V is TRBV18; D remains unclear. This CDR3 spans 14 amino acids. V shed 3 bases and J shed 1 base, with 7 bases lying between them. CDR1 is KGHSH and CDR2 is LQKENI in the germline V gene. The CDR3 DNA sequence: TGTGCCAGCTCACCGGTGGGGAGCAATCAGCCCCAGCATTTT. This encodes CASSPVGSNQPQHF.

The chain combines TRBV20-1 with TRBJ1-2, with TRBD1 identical over 7 bases. V gave up 6 bases and J gave up 0 bases; unmatched junction bases: 16. The V gene's germline CDR1 is DFQATT and CDR2 SNEGSKA (reference sequence). This CDR3 spans 17 amino acids. CDR3 sequence (DNA): TGCAGTGCCGAAAATAGACAGGGTATAGGGGCTAACTATGGCTACACCTTC. It encodes CSAENRQGIGANYGYTF.

This clonotype was observed a handful of times. The chain employs TRBV20-1 and TRBJ2-2; 8 nucleotides match TRBD2. Looked up from germline, CDR1 is DFQATT and CDR2 is SNEGSKA (reference sequence). The CDR3 extends over 15 amino acids. Trimming at V came to 3 bases and at J to 4 bases, leaving 7 bases not matched to a gene. CDR3 nucleotides: TGCAGTGCTAGCGACGGGAGGGGACCCACCGGGGAGCTGTTTTTT. Its protein is CSASDGRGPTGELFF.

This clonotype came up a few times. The chain carries TRBV9 and TRBJ2-3, with a weak D call TRBD2 (6 bases). Germline lookup yields CDR1 SGDLS and CDR2 YYNGEE. The CDR3 has 15 amino acids. The germline V and J ends were trimmed by 8 bases and 3 bases, with 19 bases remaining between them. CDR3 nucleotide sequence: TGTGCCAGTGGGAAGATGGTAGCGGAGACAGATACGCAGTATTTT. Amino acid sequence: CASGKMVAETDTQYF. The whole variable domain, filled in from reference TRBV9 and TRBJ2-3, reads DSGVTQTPKHLITATGQRVTLRCSPRSGDLSVYWYQQSLDQGLQFLIQYYNGEERAKGNILERFSAQQFPDLHSELNLSSLELGDSALYFCASGKMVAETDTQYFGPGTRLTVL.

This clonotype was seen a few times. V and J are TRBV7-2 and TRBJ2-7, with no clear D. V lost 5 bases and J 6 bases, leaving 14 bases between the germline ends. The CDR3 contains 13 residues. The V gene's germline CDR1 is SGHTA and CDR2 FQGNSA. Here the CDR3 DNA reads TGTGCCAGCAGCCTCCAACGGAATAGCGAGCAGTACTTC. Its protein product is CASSLQRNSEQYF.

This clonotype was counted only a few times. The chain recombines TRBV28 with TRBJ2-7, with TRBD2 matching 9 bases. The CDR3 extends over 16 amino acids. CDR1 is MDHEN and CDR2 is SYDVKM in the germline V gene. The junction had 13 bases not matched to a gene; V was cut back by 6 bases and J by 4 bases. The CDR3 protein is CASRLLAGRGKYEQYF. DNA for the CDR3: TGTGCCAGCAGATTGCTAGCGGGGCGGGGAAAATACGAGCAGTACTTC.